This is a list of T cell receptor beta chains from one sample in a study of T cell responses to AZD1222 COVID-19 vaccine. The protocol was immunoSEQ multiplex PCR, while the TCRdb copy is restricted to in-frame clones and leaves out a portion. Counted here are 130,000 to 150,000 clones, 92% occurring once; the ten biggest clones make up about 2.1%. Specimen: peripheral blood, collected on day 0 of AZD1222 vaccination. The receptors were gathered from an adult in good health. Both conserved end residues are part of each CDR3. Fields, in order: clone size, CDR3 length, D gene, V gene, J gene, CDR3 DNA, CDR3 protein. D genes are given only for firm matches. Only some rows state a clone size, as once, few, many or a class for expanded clones.

.	12	.	TRBV9	TRBJ1-2	TGTGCCAGCAGCGTAGCCGGGAATGGCTACACCTTC	CASSVAGNGYTF
.	16	TRBD1	TRBV27	TRBJ1-1	TGTGCCAGCAGTTTATGGCCCGGGACAGCGAACACTGAAGCTTTCTTT	CASSLWPGTANTEAFF
.	15	.	TRBV7-2	TRBJ1-6	TGTGCCAGCAGCGCCCGACGGCATGAGGGTTCACCCCTCCACTTT	CASSARRHEGSPLHF
.	14	.	TRBV7-2	TRBJ1-5	TGTGCCAGCAGCTCCGACAGCTTCAATCGGCCCCAGCATTTT	CASSSDSFNRPQHF
.	14	TRBD1	TRBV28	TRBJ1-6	TGTGCCAGCAGTCTCGGGACAGAACTCTCACCCCTCCACTTT	CASSLGTELSPLHF
once	17	TRBD2	TRBV3-1/TRBV3-2	TRBJ2-7	TGTGCCAGCAGCCAAGATCCACTAGCGGGGGGGCGTGGTGAGCAGTACTTC	CASSQDPLAGGRGEQYF
once	16	.	TRBV5-6	TRBJ1-2	TGTGCCAGCAGCTTCCTCACGGACATACGAGTCTATGGCTACACCTTC	CASSFLTDIRVYGYTF
.	13	TRBD2	TRBV3-1/TRBV3-2	TRBJ2-5	TGTGCCAGCAGCCTTAGCGGGGAAGAGACCCAGTACTTC	CASSLSGEETQYF
.	15	.	TRBV5-4	TRBJ1-4	TGTGCCAGCAGCGGTGGGGGGGCGACTAATGAAAAACTGTTTTTT	CASSGGGATNEKLFF
.	13	.	TRBV19	TRBJ2-3	TGTGCCAGTAGTAAGGCACACTCAGATACGCAGTATTTT	CASSKAHSDTQYF
.	13	.	TRBV27	TRBJ2-3	TGTGCCAGTTCCCCCCCGGGTTCAGATACGCAGTATTTT	CASSPPGSDTQYF
.	13	TRBD1	TRBV6-2/TRBV6-3	TRBJ1-4	TGTGCCAGCAGCCGACAGGGGGGCGAAAAACTGTTTTTT	CASSRQGGEKLFF
.	17	TRBD1	TRBV4-3	TRBJ2-4	TGCGCCAGCAGCCCAAGACAGGGAAGGAGGCCAAAAAACATTCAGTACTTC	CASSPRQGRRPKNIQYF
.	16	.	TRBV10-3	TRBJ1-5	TGTGCCATCAGTGATACAGGAAAAGATAGCAATCAGCCCCAGCATTTT	CAISDTGKDSNQPQHF
.	14	.	TRBV29-1	TRBJ1-4	TGCAGCGTTGTTATAGGGTCAACTAATGAAAAACTGTTTTTT	CSVVIGSTNEKLFF
.	15	TRBD2	TRBV19	TRBJ2-7	TGTGCCAGTAGGCACGCGGGGGAAATCGCCTACGAGCAGTACTTC	CASRHAGEIAYEQYF
.	16	TRBD2	TRBV7-2	TRBJ2-3	TGTGCCAGCAGCGGGTTAGCGGGGAGCCGCACAGATACGCAGTATTTT	CASSGLAGSRTDTQYF
.	17	TRBD1	TRBV4-1	TRBJ1-6	TGCGCCAGCAGCCCCAGACAGGGGAGCTCCTATAATTCACCCCTCCACTTT	CASSPRQGSSYNSPLHF
.	14	.	TRBV5-1	TRBJ2-7	TGCGCCAGCAACCTGGGGGGAAGGGCCTACGAGCAGTACTTC	CASNLGGRAYEQYF
.	17	.	TRBV10-3	TRBJ1-6	TGTGCCATCAGTGAGCCCCTTACAGGGATCGATAATTCACCCCTCCACTTT	CAISEPLTGIDNSPLHF
.	15	.	TRBV6-5	TRBJ2-2	TGTGCCAGCAGTAAACTTGATGGGCACACCGGGGAGCTGTTTTTT	CASSKLDGHTGELFF
.	16	.	TRBV5-1	TRBJ1-4	TGCGCCAGCAGCTTGGTTTTGGATGCAACTAATGAAAAACTGTTTTTT	CASSLVLDATNEKLFF
.	18	.	TRBV28	TRBJ2-2	TGTGCCAGCAGTACTAATTTTCGTGACCGGGGAAACACCGGGGAGCTGTTTTTT	CASSTNFRDRGNTGELFF
once	17	.	TRBV11-2	TRBJ1-3	TGTGCCAGCAGCTTAGATCGGACGGCATTTACTGGAAACACCATATATTTT	CASSLDRTAFTGNTIYF
.	14	TRBD1	TRBV19	TRBJ2-7	TGTGCCAGTAGTATCCGGGACAGCACCTACGAGCAGTACTTC	CASSIRDSTYEQYF
.	18	TRBD1	TRBV27	TRBJ2-5	TGTGCCAGCAGTTTATACCCACCTGGACAGGGTGTTAGTGGGACCCAGTACTTC	CASSLYPPGQGVSGTQYF
once	15	TRBD1	TRBV30	TRBJ1-1	TGTGCCTGGAGTGTTACAGGGGCACCGAACACTGAAGCTTTCTTT	CAWSVTGAPNTEAFF
.	14	.	TRBV10-1	TRBJ2-1	TGCGCCAGCAGTGAAGGGGCTGTTTTGAATGAGCAGTTCTTC	CASSEGAVLNEQFF
.	14	.	TRBV28	TRBJ2-7	TGTGCCAGCGGGGGGCAATGGAGCTCCTACGAGCAGTACTTC	CASGGQWSSYEQYF
.	13	.	TRBV7-9	TRBJ2-1	TGTGCCAGCAGCAATTATCCTGAGTATGAGCAGTTCTTC	CASSNYPEYEQFF
.	16	TRBD1	TRBV27	TRBJ2-7	TGTGCCAGCAGTTTATCGTCAACCGGGACAGCCTACGAGCAGTACTTC	CASSLSSTGTAYEQYF
.	16	.	TRBV28	TRBJ2-3	TGTGCCAGCAGTTTGTTTACGTCGGGGGGCGCAGATACGCAGTATTTT	CASSLFTSGGADTQYF
.	16	TRBD1	TRBV11-1	TRBJ1-1	TGTGCCAGCAGCTCCGCTTGGACAGGCTCTTTATCTGAAGCTTTCTTT	CASSSAWTGSLSEAFF
few	15	.	TRBV11-2	TRBJ2-1	TGTGCCAGCAGCTTCTCGGGACGGACCTACAATGAGCAGTTCTTC	CASSFSGRTYNEQFF
.	15	TRBD1	TRBV4-3	TRBJ2-2	TGCGCCAGCAGGGGGGACAGGGAGGACACCGGGGAGCTGTTTTTT	CASRGDREDTGELFF
.	15	TRBD1	TRBV4-3	TRBJ1-1	TGCGCCAGCAGCCAGGGGACAGGGGGTCGGTTGGGAGCTTTCTTT	CASSQGTGGRLGAFF
.	14	TRBD1	TRBV5-4	TRBJ2-7	TGTGCCAGCAGCTGGGGGACAGGGACATACGAGCAGTACTTC	CASSWGTGTYEQYF
once	10	.	TRBV24-1	TRBJ2-3	TGTGCCACCAGTGACCATACGCAGTATTTT	CATSDHTQYF
once	16	.	TRBV7-7	TRBJ2-5	TGTGCTAGCAGCTTAGCGTCACGGGGCGGTCAAGAGACCCAGTACTTC	CASSLASRGGQETQYF
.	15	.	TRBV24-1	TRBJ2-5	TGTGCCACCAGTGATGCAGCGCGTGCTAAGGAGACCCAGTACTTC	CATSDAARAKETQYF
.	16	TRBD1	TRBV6-5	TRBJ2-7	TGTGCCAGCAGTTATTCCAGGACAGGGGGTTCGTACGAGCAGTACTTC	CASSYSRTGGSYEQYF
.	14	TRBD1	TRBV5-1	TRBJ2-4	TGCGCCAGCAGCGGGACAGAGGGGGTAAACATTCAGTACTTC	CASSGTEGVNIQYF
few	14	.	TRBV11-2	TRBJ2-7	TGTGCCAGCAGCTTAGAGGTACGGGTCTACGAGCAGTACTTC	CASSLEVRVYEQYF
.	15	TRBD2	TRBV7-2	TRBJ2-7	TGTGCCAGCAGCTTCCAAGGACTAGCGGGCTCCGAGCAGTACTTC	CASSFQGLAGSEQYF
.	14	.	TRBV6-5	TRBJ1-5	TGTGCCAGCAGTTACGGTCCAGAAAATCAGCCCCAGCATTTT	CASSYGPENQPQHF
.	15	.	TRBV18	TRBJ1-1	TGTGCCAGCTCACCCCGGGGAGCGTGGAACACTGAAGCTTTCTTT	CASSPRGAWNTEAFF
.	14	TRBD1	TRBV29-1	TRBJ1-1	TGCAGCGTTGGAAAAGGGGGCGGCGACACTGAAGCTTTCTTT	CSVGKGGGDTEAFF
.	12	.	TRBV5-6	TRBJ2-7	TGTGCCAGCAACCAGGGTGTCTACGAGCAGTACTTC	CASNQGVYEQYF
.	18	.	TRBV21-1	TRBJ1-1	TGTGCCAGCAGCAAACCCGTGACGGAGGGGAAGCCCGGGACTGAAGCTTTCTTT	CASSKPVTEGKPGTEAFF